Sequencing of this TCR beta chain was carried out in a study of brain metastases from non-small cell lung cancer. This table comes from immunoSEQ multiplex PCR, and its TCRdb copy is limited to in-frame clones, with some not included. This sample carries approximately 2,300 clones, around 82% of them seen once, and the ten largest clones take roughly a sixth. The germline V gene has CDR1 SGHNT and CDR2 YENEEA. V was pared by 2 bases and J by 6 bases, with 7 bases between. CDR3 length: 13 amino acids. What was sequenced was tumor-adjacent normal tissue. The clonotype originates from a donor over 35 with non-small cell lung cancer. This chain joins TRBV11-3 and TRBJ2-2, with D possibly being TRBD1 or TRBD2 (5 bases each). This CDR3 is CASSLQGPGELFF. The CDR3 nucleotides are TGTGCCAGCAGCTTACAGGGACCCGGGGAGCTGTTTTTT.